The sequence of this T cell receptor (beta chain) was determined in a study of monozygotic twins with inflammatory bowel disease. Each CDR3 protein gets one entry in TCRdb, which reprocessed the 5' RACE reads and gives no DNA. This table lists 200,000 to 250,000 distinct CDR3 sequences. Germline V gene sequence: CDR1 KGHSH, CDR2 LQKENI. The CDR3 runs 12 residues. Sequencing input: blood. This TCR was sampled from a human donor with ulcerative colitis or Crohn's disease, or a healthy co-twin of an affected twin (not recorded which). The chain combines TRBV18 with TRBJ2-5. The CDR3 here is CASSPDMETQYF.